This T cell receptor (beta chain) derives from a study of T cells in Graves' hyperthyroidism and ophthalmopathy (dated by TCRdb to between 2019 and 2020). Concerning the study at large: Peripheral blood was sampled at the time of initial diagnosis, prior to any treatment. To identify TCR V-J signatures that set the groups apart, the researchers used a discovery cohort of about a hundred patients, made up of 40 to 45 with Graves' ophthalmopathy and some 55 with stable Graves' hyperthyroidism. Whether ophthalmopathy could be predicted prospectively was tested in an independent validation cohort made up of roughly 19 hyperthyroidism patients plus 17 patients who later progressed to ophthalmopathy. The 80 to 100 discovery patients were randomly divided into training and test sets at a 7:3 ratio. The study also compared thyroid tissue and blood T-cell repertoires from a handful of Graves' hyperthyroidism patients. After sampling, hyperthyroidism patients received methimazole starting at 30 mg daily, and ophthalmopathy patients received high-dose intravenous methylprednisolone. TCR Vbeta CDR3 sequencing of 140 or so peripheral blood samples (roughly 41 ophthalmopathy, about 80 hyperthyroidism and some 17 progressor patients) is reported in the paper. What the work shows at the level of the full study, not this receptor alone: Sample size was not statistically predetermined, and blinding of investigators to group allocation was not performed. In validation, the model predicted progression to ophthalmopathy with about 71% sensitivity and less than 80% specificity, a median of 6.5 months before onset. Ophthalmopathy was separated from stable hyperthyroidism by a 13 V-J signature model, with around 90% sensitivity and about 81% specificity obtained in cross-validation and 80%/75% obtained in testing. Blood samples also contained most of the expanded thyroid clonotypes (frequency above 0.001), which suggests that blood repertoires may reflect thyroid immune responses.

The TCR beta CDR3 regions were amplified from the RNA transcripts. The first round of RT-PCR for the TCR CDR3 was performed with the HTBI primer set and the Qiagen OneStep RT-PCR kit. Libraries were constructed in a second round of multiplex PCR, after which size selection and purification were carried out. Libraries were sequenced paired-end with 100 bp reads on an Illumina HiSeq2000. In the paper's pipeline: SOAPnuke was used to process the raw data, with reads discarded if the reads contained adapters or uncalled bases, had a mean Phred below 15, or lacked an exact constant-primer or identifier match. COPE v1.2.5 was used to merge high-quality paired reads, and clonotypes were defined as unique nucleotide sequences. Clonotypes were aligned to IMGT TRBV, TRBD and TRBJ reference segments using MiTCR v1.1. Only V-J combinations with frequency above 0.0001, covering roughly 99% of repertoires, were analysed. A TCS score was defined as the ratio of F50 (clonal expansion) to E x V (chaos), with BLOSUM62-based TCRdist applied between CDR3 peptides within each V-J. Welch's t-statistics and random forest reduced fewer than 550 V-J features to around 14, which were used in a naive Bayes classifier (R e1071). TCRdb applied fastp at Q25 and MiXCR to the public reads, then kept only in-frame beta chains. Every CDR3 protein is listed once, alongside the most common genes and DNA of its rows. TCRdb's processing, not the study's, gives the V and J calls here. In this sample the table shows 410,000 or so distinct CDR3 sequences, roughly 15% of which occur a single time. Jointly, the top ten make up under 15% of the sample.

The germline V gene yields KGHSH for CDR1 and LQKENI for CDR2. From the cysteine up to the phenylalanine, the CDR3 has a length of 14 residues. Left in the record is the CDR3 DNA by itself, 42 bases read in frame from the first base. Trimming removed 6 bases from V and 4 bases from J; the gene matches leave 7 bases unexplained. Ophthalmopathy patients had moderately to severely active disease, Clinical Activity Score of at least 3, NOSPECS grade of at least 4, and duration under 3 months. Patients with uncontrolled infections, other autoimmune diseases, pregnancy or lactation were excluded. Diagnoses relied on clinical symptoms, serum thyroxine and TRAb, thyroid ultrasound and orbital computed tomography. Ficoll-Paque density gradient centrifugation was used to isolate PBMCs from 8 to 10 ml of fresh peripheral blood. Total RNA was extracted using Trizol reagent, and RNA quality was assessed on an Agilent 2100 Bioanalyzer.

This clonotype occurred many times. The antigen this receptor binds is unknown. Base qualities are not recorded, but no much larger clone differs from it by a single base. This receptor was obtained from a man aged 18 to 29 with Graves' ophthalmopathy. The chain is made from TRBV18 and TRBJ1-2; the central 8 bases match TRBD1. What was sequenced was blood. The sequenced DNA: TGTGCCAGCTCTCTTCAGGACAGGGCCTATGGCTACACCTTC. It translates to CASSLQDRAYGYTF.